These 30 T cell receptor beta chains originate from one sample sequenced in a study of cytomegalovirus exposure and HLA in healthy donors. The protocol was immunoSEQ multiplex PCR, while the TCRdb copy is restricted to in-frame clones and leaves out a portion. The sample records 150,000 to 200,000 clones, roughly 77% being singletons. Sequencing was performed on PBMCs. Receptor source: a woman in her thirties in good health and CMV-seronegative.

The V gene is TRBV28, the J gene TRBJ1-5; 11 bases align to TRBD1. The CDR3 consists of 15 residues. The V gene's germline CDR1 is MDHEN and CDR2 SYDVKM. After removal of 10 bases from V and 4 bases from J, the junction contained 9 bases not matched to a gene. The CDR3 reads CATRPDRGRNQPQHF. The CDR3 coding sequence is TGTGCCACCCGCCCGGACAGGGGGCGAAATCAGCCCCAGCATTTT.

V gene TRBV5-4 combines with J gene TRBJ2-7; D might be TRBD2 (5 bases). Trimming took 5 bases from V and 1 from J, leaving 10 bases between them. The CDR3 covers 13 residues. CDR1 SGHNT and CDR2 YYREEE come from the germline V gene (reference sequence). The CDR3 here is CASRDGVSYEQYF. For the CDR3, the DNA is TGTGCCAGCAGGGACGGGGTATCCTACGAGCAGTACTTC.

This chain connects TRBV5-1 to TRBJ2-3, with unresolved D. The CDR3 is made up of 13 amino acids. V dropped 5 bases and J dropped 2 bases, with 9 bases sitting between them. Germline lookup yields CDR1 SGHRS and CDR2 YFSETQ. The CDR3 region is CASSNGFTDTQYF. The CDR3 DNA follows: TGCGCCAGCAGTAACGGTTTCACAGATACGCAGTATTTT. The variable domain in full, completed from reference TRBV5-1 and TRBJ2-3, reads KAGVTQTPRYLIKTRGQQVTLSCSPISGHRSVSWYQQTPGQGLQFLFEYFSETQRNKGNFPGRFSGRQFSNSRSEMNVSTLELGDSALYLCASSNGFTDTQYFGPGTRLTVL.

This CDR3 is CASRHIRQEENTGELFF. The CDR3 DNA is TGTGCCAGTCGGCATATCAGACAAGAAGAAAACACCGGGGAGCTGTTTTTT. The chain combines TRBV27 with TRBJ2-2; D remains unclear. This CDR3 has 17 residues. Germline CDR1 reads MNHEY; CDR2 reads SMNVEV (reference sequence). Trimming pared 9 bases from V and 2 bases from J, leaving 22 bases between.

V usage is TRBV18 and J usage is TRBJ1-5; the match to TRBD1 covers 12 bases. J was trimmed by 7 bases and V by 3 bases; bases with no gene match: 7. The CDR3 is made up of 16 amino acids. In germline, CDR1 is KGHSH, CDR2 LQKENI. The CDR3 nucleotides read TGTGCCAGCTCACCCTCCGGGACAGGGGGCGACCAGCCCCAGCATTTT. Encoded protein: CASSPSGTGGDQPQHF.

This clone was seen once. In nucleotides, the CDR3 is TGTGCCAGCAGCCGGGGGTGGGCAGCCTACAATGAGCAGTTCTTC. This translates into CASSRGWAAYNEQFF. This sequence joins TRBV11-2 and TRBJ2-1; perhaps TRBD2 as D (6 bases). CDR3 length: 15 amino acids. Germline assignment: CDR1 SGHAT and CDR2 FQNNGV. Between the trimmed V and J ends, which lost 5 bases and 2 bases, there was a span of 13 bases.

J is TRBJ2-5 and V is TRBV6-5; perhaps TRBD1 as D (6 bases). Looked up from germline, CDR1 is MNHEY and CDR2 is SVGAGI. There are 14 residues in the CDR3. V gave up 4 bases and J gave up 9 bases, with 18 bases separating them. In nucleotides, the CDR3 is TGTGCCAGCAGTTCCCCACAGGGCTTGTCTTCCCAGTACTTC. Amino acids: CASSSPQGLSSQYF.

The rearrangement joins TRBV5-1 to TRBJ1-6; D is ambiguous. Germline V gene sequence: CDR1 SGHRS, CDR2 YFSETQ. The CDR3 sequence is 13 residues long. V lost 3 bases, J lost 10 bases, and 11 bases lay in between. CDR3 loop: CASSSFGLSPLHF. The CDR3 DNA reads as TGCGCCAGCAGCTCTTTTGGGCTCTCACCCCTCCACTTT.

The chain uses TRBV19 and TRBJ2-1; 8 bases map to TRBD1. V was clipped by 7 bases and J by 9 bases; unmatched bases: 11. The CDR3 runs to 14 residues. Germline V lookup: CDR1 LNHDA, CDR2 SQIVND (reference sequence). The CDR3 loop is CASTPRTGLGEQFF. Written as DNA, the CDR3 is TGTGCCAGTACTCCCCGGACAGGGCTGGGTGAGCAGTTCTTC.

This chain links TRBV6-6 with TRBJ2-7, with D tentatively TRBD2 (6 bases). Trimming removed 6 bases from V and 3 bases from J, with 12 bases in between. Germline V lookup: CDR1 MNHNY, CDR2 SVGAGI (reference sequence). The length of the CDR3 is 13 residues. The CDR3 sequence is CASRGRGVYEQYF. CDR3 bases: TGTGCCAGCAGAGGGCGCGGGGTCTACGAGCAGTACTTC.

The chain carries TRBV10-2 and TRBJ1-2; 8 nucleotides match TRBD1. The CDR3 has 11 residues. CDR1 and CDR2 from the germline V gene are WSHSY and SAAADI. The V and J ends lost 8 bases and 6 bases, in that order; junction bases with no gene match: 2. The CDR3 here is CASSTGDGYTF. For the CDR3, the DNA is TGCGCCAGCTCGACAGGGGATGGCTACACCTTC.

In its sample, this clone was seen a few times. This chain links TRBV30 with TRBJ1-3; D is unclear. This CDR3 is 14 amino acids long. V was trimmed by 0 bases and J by 2 bases, leaving 8 bases between them. Germline V gene lookup returns CDR1 GTSNPN and CDR2 SVGIG (reference sequence). The CDR3 region has the DNA TGTGCCTGGAGTGTTGGGCAGGCTGGAAACACCATATATTTT. Translation: CAWSVGQAGNTIYF.

This chain connects TRBV30 to TRBJ1-5; D is possibly TRBD1 (5 bases). This CDR3 is built from 16 residues. Deletions cut 1 base from V and 3 bases from J, with 16 bases between. CDR1 is GTSNPN, CDR2 SVGIG, per germline (reference sequence). The CDR3, as DNA: TGTGCCTGGAGTGATGGAGGGGCGGGGTACAATCAGCCCCAGCATTTT. This translates into CAWSDGGAGYNQPQHF.

The gene calls are TRBV18 and TRBJ2-7; 7 bases map to TRBD2. Looked up from germline, CDR1 is KGHSH and CDR2 is LQKENI. The CDR3 spans 17 residues. V was pared by 3 bases and J by 3 bases, with 14 bases of the junction left unmatched. The CDR3 loop reads CASSPRGTGGSGYEQYF. The CDR3 DNA reads as TGTGCCAGCTCACCTCGGGGGACGGGCGGGAGTGGCTACGAGCAGTACTTC.

V usage is TRBV28 and J usage is TRBJ2-5; the D gene is possibly TRBD1 (6 bases). This CDR3 spans 11 amino acids. Germline assignment: CDR1 MDHEN and CDR2 SYDVKM. Between the trimmed V and J ends, which lost 6 bases and 5 bases, there was a span of 7 bases. Here the CDR3 DNA reads TGTGCCAGCAGAACAGGGGAGACCCAGTACTTC. Translation: CASRTGETQYF.

The chain couples TRBV2 to TRBJ2-1; 8 bases fit TRBD2. Per germline, CDR1 SNHLY and CDR2 FYNNEI. The CDR3 runs 16 residues. The V segment lost 3 bases and the J segment 8 bases; nucleotides outside the gene matches: 12. Here the CDR3 reads CASSEEAPGLGDEQFF. CDR3 DNA: TGTGCCAGCAGTGAGGAAGCGCCGGGACTAGGGGATGAGCAGTTCTTC.

This chain's CDR3 is CAISKQGTNEKLFF. The CDR3 nucleotides are TGTGCCATCAGCAAACAGGGTACTAATGAAAAACTGTTTTTT. This chain uses TRBV10-3 with TRBJ1-4; D is perhaps TRBD1 (6 bases). V was shortened by 6 bases and J by 2 bases, with 10 bases between the two germline ends. The CDR3 extends over 14 amino acids. The germline V gene encodes CDR1 ENHRY and CDR2 SYGVKD.

V and J are TRBV6-4 and TRBJ2-3, with D maybe TRBD2 (6 bases). Trimming pared 4 bases from V and 5 bases from J, leaving 16 bases between. The CDR3 is 15 residues long. Germline V gene lookup returns CDR1 MRHNA and CDR2 SNTAGT. CDR3 nucleotides: TGTGCCAGCAGTGCCTCTCGGGGGTCCTTAGATACGCAGTATTTT. Protein product: CASSASRGSLDTQYF.

This chain joins TRBV19 and TRBJ2-1; 7 nucleotides agree with TRBD2. V shed 7 bases, J shed 6 bases, and the junction held 12 bases outside the gene matches. The CDR3 sequence is 15 residues long. Germline CDR1 and CDR2: LNHDA and SQIVND (reference sequence). Here the CDR3 DNA reads TGTGCCAGTACCCTCTGGAGTGGGGGGGGCAATGAGCAGTTCTTC. This encodes CASTLWSGGGNEQFF.

The chain is built from TRBV9 and TRBJ1-2, with D unclear. From germline, CDR1 is SGDLS and CDR2 YYNGEE. The CDR3 consists of 12 residues. V lost 4 bases, J lost 7 bases, and 11 bases lay in between. The CDR3 sequence is CASSPYLGGYTF. CDR3 DNA sequence: TGTGCCAGCAGCCCTTACCTCGGTGGCTACACCTTC.

The chain recombines TRBV28 with TRBJ1-3; the match to TRBD1 covers 9 bases. CDR3 length: 19 amino acids. The V gene end was trimmed by 1 base and the J gene end by 3 bases; junction bases not matched to a gene: 13. CDR1 is MDHEN and CDR2 is SYDVKM in the germline V gene. The CDR3 sequence: CASSLLGPGQGTGGNTIYF. The CDR3 coding sequence is TGTGCCAGCAGTTTATTAGGACCGGGACAGGGAACTGGTGGAAACACCATATATTTT.

The chain links TRBV30 to TRBJ2-5, with TRBD2 identical over 7 bases. CDR3 length: 15 residues. Per the germline V gene, CDR1 is GTSNPN and CDR2 is SVGIG (reference sequence). Trimming at V came to 5 bases and at J to 7 bases, leaving 16 bases not matched to a gene. CDR3 sequence reads: CAWRAGSGGGGTQYF. In nucleotides, the CDR3 is TGTGCCTGGCGAGCGGGGAGTGGAGGTGGAGGGACCCAGTACTTC.

The chain combines TRBV6-1 with TRBJ2-5, with D unclear. From germline, CDR1 is MNHNS and CDR2 SASEGT. V was pared by 4 bases and J by 2 bases, with 8 bases between. This CDR3 spans 13 amino acids. The CDR3 reads CASSGQRQETQYF. The CDR3 DNA is TGTGCCAGCAGTGGCCAGCGACAAGAGACCCAGTACTTC.

The CDR3 sequence is CAWSALSSYEQYF. The CDR3 DNA reads as TGTGCCTGGAGTGCTCTCAGCTCCTACGAGCAGTACTTC. The V gene is TRBV30, the J gene TRBJ2-7; unclear D gene. Germline CDR1 and CDR2: GTSNPN and SVGIG (reference sequence). The CDR3 contains 13 residues. Trimming left V 1 base short and J 0 bases short, with 7 bases between.

This rearrangement joins TRBV9 to TRBJ2-3; unclear D gene. The CDR3 spans 16 residues. Germline loops: CDR1 SGDLS, CDR2 YYNGEE. V lost 4 bases and J 4 bases, leaving 19 bases between the germline ends. CDR3 DNA: TGTGCCAGCAGCCCCCCACGCACCAGCGCCGCAGATACGCAGTATTTT. Translating it yields CASSPPRTSAADTQYF. The variable domain in full, completed from reference TRBV9 and TRBJ2-3, reads DSGVTQTPKHLITATGQRVTLRCSPRSGDLSVYWYQQSLDQGLQFLIQYYNGEERAKGNILERFSAQQFPDLHSELNLSSLELGDSALYFCASSPPRTSAADTQYFGPGTRLTVL.

The chain has TRBV6-5 and TRBJ2-3; D perhaps matches TRBD1 (7 bases). Trimming took off 2 bases at V and 6 bases at J, with 12 bases between the two ends. Germline loops: CDR1 MNHEY, CDR2 SVGAGI. The CDR3 runs to 14 residues. CDR3 residues: CASSYTSGGDTQYF. CDR3 nucleotides: TGTGCCAGCAGTTACACCTCAGGGGGGGATACGCAGTATTTT.

The table lists this clone with a count of one. This chain's CDR3 is CASSLTLIAASPYEQYF. The CDR3 DNA sequence: TGTGCCAGCAGCCTCACCCTAATAGCGGCCTCTCCCTACGAGCAGTACTTC. V usage is TRBV5-4 and J usage is TRBJ2-7; tentative D call: TRBD2 (6 bases). This CDR3 has 17 amino acids. Per the germline V gene, CDR1 is SGHNT and CDR2 is YYREEE (reference sequence). The V end lost 4 bases, the J end lost 2 bases, and 22 bases lay between the germline ends.

The chain is built from TRBV9 and TRBJ2-2, with D possibly being TRBD1 (6 bases). Germline values: CDR1 SGDLS, CDR2 YYNGEE. Trimming took 0 bases from V and 4 from J, leaving 13 bases between them. CDR3 length equals 16 residues. This CDR3 reads CASSVVVGASTGELFF. The CDR3 DNA reads TGTGCCAGCAGCGTAGTGGTGGGGGCCTCCACCGGGGAGCTGTTTTTT.

In this sample, this clone turned up a few times. This rearrangement joins TRBV4-2 to TRBJ1-5; TRBD1 matches 9 bases. J lost 6 bases, V lost 8 bases, and 8 bases had no gene match. This CDR3 spans 14 amino acids. Germline V gene sequence: CDR1 LGHNA, CDR2 YNFKEQ. CDR3 sequence reads: CASGGTGMAQPQHF. CDR3 sequence (DNA): TGTGCCAGCGGGGGGACAGGGATGGCTCAGCCCCAGCATTTT.

The CDR3 coding sequence is TGTGCCAGCTCCCGACAGGGGCCAATCTCTGGAAACACCATATATTTT. Protein: CASSRQGPISGNTIYF. The J gene is TRBJ1-3, the V gene TRBV18; 8 bases agree with TRBD1. From germline, CDR1 is KGHSH and CDR2 LQKENI. The CDR3 totals 16 residues. The trim removed 6 bases at V and 0 bases at J, leaving 7 bases unmatched.